This T cell receptor beta chain was retrieved from a study of blood T cells in healthy people across ages. The study's findings and limits: A roughly linear age-dependent decrease characterized TCR beta diversity per million T cells.

Using a J-beta primer mix together with a sample-barcoded 5' primer, a second PCR was run for roughly 6 to 12 cycles. Carrying 12 random nucleotides, a template-switch adaptor labeled each individual cDNA molecule. TCRdb processed the 5' RACE reads anew with MiXCR; each CDR3 protein has one entry. The repertoire holds 700,000 to 900,000 distinct CDR3 sequences, with around a quarter as singletons. Germline V gives CDR1 MNHEY, CDR2 SVGEGT. Trimming removed 2 bases from V and 0 bases from J; junction bases left unmatched: 9. This CDR3 spans 17 amino acids. As concerns this clonotype: Its antigen is not identified.

The same data also went into a second study, on T cells of mothers and their children. Per that paper: At about 1.4 ug per 15 ul, all of the extracted RNA went into cDNA synthesis.

The genes are TRBV6-2 or TRBV6-3 and TRBJ2-7, with TRBD2 identical over 8 bases. Sample: blood. The source of this sequence is a boy aged 5-17 years in good health. The CDR3 protein is CASSYSPSGGFSYEQYF. The CDR3 region has the DNA TGTGCCAGCAGTTACAGTCCAAGCGGGGGATTCTCCTACGAGCAGTACTTC.